These 8 T cell receptor beta chains were sequenced from one sample in a study of shared clonotypes between healthy human individuals. The repertoire was sequenced with immunoSEQ multiplex PCR; TCRdb's copy has only in-frame clones and lacks some. Of 600,000 to 750,000 clones listed, less than 80% are singletons. Material: memory CD4+ T cells sorted from blood. Stated subset: CD45RA-negative fraction. These receptors originate from a woman aged 30 to 39 in good health.

With respect to this clone: Additional DNA sequences in this sample encode the identical CDR3. The chain joins TRBV7-3 to TRBJ2-1; possible D gene TRBD2, 5 bases. The germline V gene has CDR1 SGHTA and CDR2 FQGTGA. The CDR3 length is 13 residues. Trimming took off 1 base at V and 8 bases at J, with 9 bases between the two ends. The CDR3 nucleotides are TGTGCCAGCAGCTTAAGCGGGTCCGATGAGCAGTTCTTC. Translation gives CASSLSGSDEQFF.

J is TRBJ2-7 and V is TRBV28; D is unresolved. With 5 bases removed from V and 1 base from J, the gap between germline ends came to 9 bases. The CDR3 totals 13 residues. In germline, CDR1 is MDHEN, CDR2 SYDVKM. CDR3 sequence: CASSPDASYEQYF. Written as DNA, the CDR3 is TGTGCCAGCAGTCCGGACGCGTCCTACGAGCAGTACTTC.

This clone has a single count. V is TRBV18 and J is TRBJ2-7; D possibly corresponds to TRBD2 (5 bases). The CDR3 is 14 residues long. CDR1 and CDR2 from the germline V gene are KGHSH and LQKENI. Trimming removed 1 base from V and 6 bases from J, with 13 bases in between. CDR3 in amino acids: CASSPRGPGIEQYF. In nucleotides, the CDR3 is TGTGCCAGCTCACCACGAGGGCCGGGTATCGAGCAGTACTTC.

The genes are TRBV5-1 and TRBJ1-6, with D unclear. CDR1 is SGHRS, CDR2 YFSETQ, per germline. Trimming cost V 2 bases and J 8 bases, with 14 bases left between them. This CDR3 spans 15 amino acids. CDR3 DNA: TGCGCCAGCAGCTTCAGACCGGTTGGGGATTCACCCCTCCACTTT. Translation: CASSFRPVGDSPLHF.

The DNA for the CDR3 is TGTGCCAGCACCCTGATCCCCCTGGGGAACACTGAAGCTTTCTTT. Its translation is CASTLIPLGNTEAFF. This chain links TRBV28 with TRBJ1-1; the D is unclear. The V and J ends lost 7 bases and 1 base respectively, with 16 bases between them. The CDR3 sequence is 15 residues long. CDR1 is MDHEN and CDR2 is SYDVKM in the germline V gene.

This clone was detected only once. V is TRBV5-4 and J is TRBJ2-5, with 7 nucleotides matching TRBD1. The germline CDR1 and CDR2 sequences are SGHNT and YYREEE (reference sequence). The CDR3 consists of 15 residues. With 0 bases clipped from V and 4 bases from J, the junction kept 6 bases outside the gene matches. CDR3 loop: CASSLGGGSRETQYF. The DNA for the CDR3 is TGTGCCAGCAGCTTGGGAGGGGGCTCTCGAGAGACCCAGTACTTC. Combining the CDR3 with reference TRBV5-4 and TRBJ2-5 gives the whole variable domain ETGVTQSPTHLIKTRGQQVTLRCSSQSGHNTVSWYQQALGQGPQFIFQYYREEENGRGNFPPRFSGLQFPNYSSELNVNALELDDSALYLCASSLGGGSRETQYFGPGTRLLVL.

This sequence joins TRBV5-1 and TRBJ1-5; D is undetermined. The CDR3 is 14 residues long. Trimming shortened V by 4 bases and J by 4 bases, and 12 bases separated the two germline ends. CDR1 is SGHRS and CDR2 is YFSETQ in the germline V gene. The CDR3 is CASSPGDGNQPQHF. In DNA, the CDR3 is TGCGCCAGCAGCCCGGGCGATGGAAATCAGCCCCAGCATTTT. Full variable domain (remainder filled in from reference TRBV5-1 and TRBJ1-5): KAGVTQTPRYLIKTRGQQVTLSCSPISGHRSVSWYQQTPGQGLQFLFEYFSETQRNKGNFPGRFSGRQFSNSRSEMNVSTLELGDSALYLCASSPGDGNQPQHFGDGTRLSIL.

This chain joins TRBV5-4 and TRBJ2-7; TRBD2 agrees at 12 bases. The CDR3 covers 16 residues. Germline V gene sequence: CDR1 SGHNT, CDR2 YYREEE (reference sequence). After removal of 0 bases from V and 5 bases from J, the junction contained 6 bases not matched to a gene. The CDR3 sequence is CASSLGATSGGHEQYF. The CDR3 nucleotides are TGTGCCAGCAGCTTGGGGGCGACTAGCGGGGGTCACGAGCAGTACTTC.